Detailed here is one T cell receptor (beta chain). Antigen unknown. The CDR3 loop spans 15 amino acids. In germline, CDR1 is SGHNT, CDR2 YYREEE (reference sequence). All TRB cDNA libraries came from 5' RACE performed with UMI labels. From its re-call of the 5' RACE reads, TCRdb lists each CDR3 protein once, without DNA. The sample has around 150,000 distinct CDR3 sequences, and its top ten clones hold 0.41%. The source of the sample is a study of CXCR3-negative and CXCR3-positive naive CD8 T cells. Study-level findings and limits: CXCR3-negative naive cells had less hydrophobic TRB CDR3s than did CXCR3-positive naive cells. Partly lower CXCR3 expression followed cryopreservation, and most assays relied on fresh PBMCs. Memory CD8+ cells showed much lower diversity, while both naive subsets were comparably high. For the naive subsets, surface CD5 was similar, and TCR strength was inferred from TRB CDR3 properties.

The CD45RO-CCR7+CD27+CD95- phenotype denoted naive CD8+ T cells. Material for sequencing was naive CXCR3+ CD8+ T cells from blood. Specified subset: CD45RO-CCR7+CD27+CD95- naive CD8+ T cells expressing CXCR3 (TNR3+). The clonotype was recovered from a human donor in good health. Some clones in this sample may be carry-over from other donors' samples. The V and J genes are TRBV5-4 and TRBJ1-6. CDR3 loop: CASSFRSVGNSPLHF.